The 32 T cell receptor beta chains below come from one sample, sequenced in a study of T-cell reconstitution after alpha-beta-depleted transplantation in children. Using unique molecular identifiers, the investigators prepared the TCRbeta library. TCRdb re-derived calls from the PCR reads in MiXCR, one entry per CDR3 protein. This sample has about 980,000 distinct CDR3 sequences, with around 30% found just once. This sample comprised PBMCs, mostly from graft donor cells, obtained 360 days after TCRalphabeta/CD19-depleted stem cell transplant. These receptor sequences come from a boy in the first two years of life who had a stem cell transplant for SCID, so the T cells may come from the graft donor.

The chain recombines TRBV7-2 with TRBJ2-1, with 10 bases fitting TRBD2. The CDR3 has 17 residues. J lost 4 bases, V lost 1 base, and 7 bases had no gene match. In germline, CDR1 is SGHTA, CDR2 FQGNSA. This CDR3 is CASSLGASGGRYNEQFF. The CDR3 nucleotides read TGTGCCAGCAGCTTAGGGGCTAGCGGGGGCCGATACAATGAGCAGTTCTTC.

V usage is TRBV6-1 and J usage is TRBJ2-5; D ambiguous. There are 15 residues in the CDR3. Germline CDR1 is MNHNS and CDR2 is SASEGT. Trimming stripped 5 bases from V and 3 bases from J, with 16 bases between. CDR3 sequence reads: CASSPPAHSKETQYF. Here the CDR3 DNA reads TGTGCCAGCAGTCCGCCGGCACACTCCAAAGAGACCCAGTACTTC.

This sequence joins TRBV5-1 and TRBJ2-7, with unresolved D. The CDR3 runs to 16 residues. V lost 0 bases, J lost 4 bases, and 17 bases lay in between. CDR1 and CDR2 from the germline V gene are SGHRS and YFSETQ. CDR3 loop: CASSLEIVTSLYEQYF. As DNA, the CDR3 is TGCGCCAGCAGCTTGGAAATTGTGACAAGTCTGTACGAGCAGTACTTC.

The rearrangement links TRBV27 to TRBJ2-5; D is perhaps TRBD1 (6 bases). In germline, CDR1 is MNHEY, CDR2 SMNVEV (reference sequence). Trimming shortened V by 6 bases and J by 5 bases, and 16 bases separated the two germline ends. The CDR3 runs 14 residues. CDR3 in DNA: TGTGCCAGCAGCCGAGACAGGACAAGGGAGACCCAGTACTTC. Translating it yields CASSRDRTRETQYF.

This clonotype was counted between two and nine times. V and J are TRBV27 and TRBJ2-5; D may match TRBD1 or TRBD2 (6 bases each). V was trimmed by 5 bases and J by 5 bases, leaving 12 bases between them. The CDR3 loop spans 13 amino acids. In germline, CDR1 is MNHEY, CDR2 SMNVEV (reference sequence). This CDR3 reads CASSRGARETQYF. CDR3 sequence (DNA): TGTGCCAGCAGTAGGGGGGCGCGCGAGACCCAGTACTTC.

This clonotype has only one observation. This sequence joins TRBV7-9 and TRBJ2-3, with TRBD2 as a possible D gene (5 bases). V gave up 6 bases and J gave up 6 bases, with 19 bases separating them. CDR3 length: 15 residues. The germline V gene has CDR1 SEHNR and CDR2 FQNEAQ (reference sequence). Here the CDR3 reads CASSYSGGWPDTQYF. The CDR3 DNA reads TGTGCCAGCAGTTACAGCGGAGGATGGCCCGATACGCAGTATTTT.

Turning to this clonotype: Since the CDR3 does not end with the conserved phenylalanine or tryptophan, this likely comes from a read error. The chain is built from TRBV29-1 and TRBJ2-5, with D possibly being TRBD1 (6 bases). CDR1 SQVTM and CDR2 ANQGSEA come from the germline V gene. The CDR3 consists of 13 residues. Trimming pared 5 bases from V and 1 base from J, leaving 11 bases between. CDR3 DNA sequence: TGCAGCGTTAATGGACAGATCCAAGAGACCCAGTACTCC. Translating gives CSVNGQIQETQYS.

This chain uses TRBV21-1 with TRBJ2-4; TRBD1, the D gene given by the table, was not confirmed from the DNA. TRBV21-1 is a recognized pseudogene. The CDR3 totals 16 residues. DNA of the CDR3: TGTGCCAGCAGCCAAAAGGGAGGACAGGGGGAAAACATTCAGTACTTC. Translated, it gives CASSQKGGQGENIQYF.

This clonotype showed up many times. The chain carries TRBV2 and TRBJ2-1; D might be TRBD1 (5 bases). The CDR3 extends over 13 amino acids. V lost 5 bases and J 5 bases, leaving 10 bases between the germline ends. The germline V gene has CDR1 SNHLY and CDR2 FYNNEI. CDR3 region: CASSPQGNNEQFF. The DNA for the CDR3 is TGTGCCAGCAGTCCCCAGGGTAACAATGAGCAGTTCTTC.

This clonotype was counted between two and nine times. As DNA, the CDR3 is TGCGCCAGCAGTGAGTCGACGGGGCATGCCACAGATACGCAGTATTTT. Its protein product is CASSESTGHATDTQYF. The chain joins TRBV10-1 to TRBJ2-3; D is possibly TRBD1 or TRBD2 (5 bases each). Trimming shortened V by 0 bases and J by 2 bases, and 12 bases separated the two germline ends. The length of the CDR3 is 16 residues. The germline V gene has CDR1 WNHNN and CDR2 SYGVQD (reference sequence).

The chain recombines TRBV7-9 with TRBJ2-2, with no clear D. The CDR3 loop spans 14 amino acids. V was shortened by 5 bases and J by 7 bases, with 14 bases between the two germline ends. From germline, CDR1 is SEHNR and CDR2 FQNEAQ (reference sequence). The DNA for the CDR3 is TGTGCCAGCAGCCTTGGGCCCCTCTGCGGGGAGCTGTTTTTT. It is translated as CASSLGPLCGELFF.

This clonotype occurred a few times. V usage is TRBV12-3 or TRBV12-4 and J usage is TRBJ2-5, with D perhaps matching TRBD2 (5 bases). The CDR3 extends over 15 amino acids. Trimming removed 1 base at V and 9 bases at J, with 18 bases between. CDR3 in amino acids: CASSLGLARLRAQYF. DNA for the CDR3: TGTGCCAGCAGTTTAGGGCTAGCCCGATTAAGGGCCCAGTACTTC.

The chain is built from TRBV5-1 and TRBJ2-5; 8 positions agree with TRBD1. This CDR3 has 17 amino acids. V shed 4 bases, J shed 2 bases, and the junction held 13 bases outside the gene matches. Germline lookup yields CDR1 SGHRS and CDR2 YFSETQ. The CDR3 here is CASSTKGQGIIQETQYF. The CDR3 DNA reads TGCGCCAGCAGCACCAAAGGACAGGGTATAATTCAAGAGACCCAGTACTTC.

This clonotype has only a few counts. V and J are TRBV29-1 and TRBJ2-2; TRBD1 matches 7 bases. CDR1 and CDR2 (germline): SQVTM, ANQGSEA. Trimming cost V 3 bases and J 4 bases; bases outside gene matches: 5. The CDR3 length is 14 residues. CDR3 sequence reads: CSVEVGTVTGELFF. CDR3 coding DNA: TGCAGCGTTGAGGTGGGGACAGTCACCGGGGAGCTGTTTTTT.

This clonotype was seen a handful of times. V and J are TRBV6-1 and TRBJ2-1; the match to TRBD2 covers 9 bases. The germline CDR1 and CDR2 sequences are MNHNS and SASEGT. V was clipped by 6 bases and J by 5 bases; unmatched bases: 2. The CDR3 covers 13 residues. In DNA, the CDR3 is TGTGCCAGCAGGCGGACTAGCGACAATGAGCAGTTCTTC. Protein: CASRRTSDNEQFF.

This clonotype was picked up a small number of times. The chain is built from TRBV10-3 and TRBJ1-1; TRBD1 is a possible D gene (5 bases). This CDR3 has 16 amino acids. Germline V CDR1 and CDR2: ENHRY, SYGVKD. The V gene lost 0 bases and the J gene lost 4 bases, with 15 bases spanning the gap. The DNA for the CDR3 is TGTGCCATCAGTGAGTCGAGTCCCGGGGGAGGCACTGAAGCTTTCTTT. Translating it yields CAISESSPGGGTEAFF.

This clonotype was seen more than once but under ten times. The rearrangement joins TRBV3-1 to TRBJ2-5, with D maybe TRBD1 (5 bases). The germline CDR1 and CDR2 sequences are LGHDT and YNNKEL (reference sequence). CDR3 length: 14 amino acids. V gave up 4 bases and J gave up 3 bases, with 12 bases separating them. The CDR3 here is CASSLSGQKETQYF. The DNA for the CDR3 is TGTGCCAGCAGCCTCTCCGGACAAAAAGAGACCCAGTACTTC.

This clonotype turned up a few times. The J gene is TRBJ2-5, the V gene TRBV5-6; the match to TRBD2 covers 14 bases. J gave up 0 bases and V 4 bases, and 8 bases lay outside the gene matches. This CDR3 has 18 residues. Looked up from germline, CDR1 is SGHDT and CDR2 is YYEEEE. CDR3 sequence reads: CASSRGLAGGFYQETQYF. The DNA for the CDR3 is TGTGCCAGCAGCCGAGGACTAGCGGGAGGATTCTACCAAGAGACCCAGTACTTC.

This clonotype was seen more than once but under ten times. The V call is TRBV12-3 or TRBV12-4, the J call TRBJ2-1; possibly TRBD2 for D (7 bases). The length of the CDR3 is 15 residues. V lost 6 bases to trimming and J lost 1 base, with 13 bases between them. The CDR3 DNA reads TGTGCCAGCAGATTGGGGGGGCTATCCTACAATGAGCAGTTCTTC. It encodes CASRLGGLSYNEQFF.

V gene TRBV20-1 combines with J gene TRBJ2-5, with D possibly being TRBD1 or TRBD2 (5 bases each). V gave up 5 bases and J gave up 5 bases, with 21 bases separating them. The germline CDR1 and CDR2 sequences are DFQATT and SNEGSKA (reference sequence). The CDR3 has 15 amino acids. The CDR3 DNA sequence: TGCAGTGCTCCTCGACTATCCCGGGGACGGGAGACCCAGTACTTC. Translation: CSAPRLSRGRETQYF.

The chain joins TRBV4-1 to TRBJ2-1; D call uncertain. The CDR3 runs to 13 residues. V shed 0 bases and J shed 9 bases, with 9 bases lying between them. Germline V lookup: CDR1 MGHRA, CDR2 YSYEKL. CDR3 loop: CASSQDWNGEQFF. DNA for the CDR3: TGCGCCAGCAGCCAAGATTGGAACGGTGAGCAGTTCTTC.

This clonotype was detected a few times. V is TRBV12-5 and J is TRBJ1-2; the D is unclear. The CDR3 runs 12 residues. The germline V gene encodes CDR1 LGHNT and CDR2 FRNRAP. V was trimmed by 3 bases and J by 8 bases, leaving 10 bases between them. Here the CDR3 reads CASGFGVEGYTF. As DNA, the CDR3 is TGTGCTAGTGGTTTCGGGGTAGAGGGCTACACCTTC. Drawing the rest from reference TRBV12-5 and TRBJ1-2, the complete variable domain is DARVTQTPRHKVTEMGQEVTMRCQPILGHNTVFWYRQTMMQGLELLAYFRNRAPLDDSGMPKDRFSAEMPDATLATLKIQPSEPRDSAVYFCASGFGVEGYTFGSGTRLTVV.

This clonotype showed up just a few times. V is TRBV5-1 and J is TRBJ2-1; D is unresolved. The germline V and J ends were trimmed by 0 bases and 8 bases, with 18 bases remaining between them. This CDR3 comprises 16 residues. Germline assignment: CDR1 SGHRS and CDR2 YFSETQ. The chain's CDR3 is CASSLVLVGGVDEQFF. The CDR3 DNA reads TGCGCCAGCAGCTTGGTGCTAGTTGGTGGGGTCGATGAGCAGTTCTTC.

A remark on this clonotype: The limits of the CDR3 on the DNA are not certain, so only TCRdb's listed CDR3 is given. The rearrangement joins TRBV7-9 to TRBJ2-2. The germline V gene encodes CDR1 SEHNR and CDR2 FQNEAQ (reference sequence). The CDR3 adds up to 15 amino acids, both ends counted. CDR3 sequence: CASSLGLGPPGSCFF.

In this sample, this clonotype turned up many times. The V call is TRBV5-1, the J call TRBJ2-5, with D possibly matching TRBD1 (5 bases). The CDR3 is 13 residues long. With 0 bases removed from V and 5 bases from J, the gap between germline ends came to 8 bases. CDR1 and CDR2 from the germline V gene are SGHRS and YFSETQ. The CDR3 coding sequence is TGCGCCAGCAGCTTGGGGGCAGGGGAGACCCAGTACTTC. Translated: CASSLGAGETQYF. The full variable domain, in which reference TRBV5-1 and TRBJ2-5 provide the parts outside the CDR3, is KAGVTQTPRYLIKTRGQQVTLSCSPISGHRSVSWYQQTPGQGLQFLFEYFSETQRNKGNFPGRFSGRQFSNSRSEMNVSTLELGDSALYLCASSLGAGETQYFGPGTRLLVL.

This clonotype was detected a few times. The V and J genes are TRBV29-1 and TRBJ1-1; maybe TRBD1 (5 bases). The CDR3 has 13 amino acids. Trimming cost V 7 bases and J 0 bases, with 12 bases left between them. In germline, CDR1 is SQVTM, CDR2 ANQGSEA. The CDR3 DNA follows: TGCAGCGCTGGGCGGGGGATGAACACTGAAGCTTTCTTT. Translating it yields CSAGRGMNTEAFF.

The chain recombines TRBV12-3 or TRBV12-4 with TRBJ1-5, with D possibly matching TRBD1 (5 bases). The V end lost 1 base, the J end lost 1 base, and 14 bases lay between the germline ends. This CDR3 is 17 amino acids long. The CDR3 sequence: CASSLGAGKMSNQPQHF. DNA of the CDR3: TGTGCCAGCAGTTTAGGGGCAGGGAAGATGAGCAATCAGCCCCAGCATTTT.

The chain links TRBV5-1 to TRBJ2-3; D not resolved. CDR3 length equals 16 residues. Germline V gene data show CDR1 as SGHRS and CDR2 as YFSETQ. The germline V and J ends were trimmed by 4 bases and 0 bases, with 15 bases remaining between them. The CDR3 nucleotides read TGCGCCAGCAGCCCTCTCATTCTGGGTAGCACAGATACGCAGTATTTT. Translation: CASSPLILGSTDTQYF.

The chain is built from TRBV19 and TRBJ2-7; D uncertain. The germline CDR1 and CDR2 sequences are LNHDA and SQIVND (reference sequence). V was cut by 6 bases and J by 2 bases, with 17 bases left in between. This CDR3 has 15 residues. Here the CDR3 reads CASRYGSHHTYEQYF. The CDR3 DNA reads as TGTGCCAGTAGGTACGGGTCTCACCATACCTACGAGCAGTACTTC.

Only a few counts were recorded for this clonotype. The CDR3 loop reads CASSRDPTIHEQYF. The CDR3 DNA reads TGTGCCAGCAGCCGAGACCCGACAATCCACGAGCAGTACTTC. The chain couples TRBV13 to TRBJ2-7, with D hard to call. Deletions cut 5 bases from V and 5 bases from J, with 16 bases between. Germline CDR1 and CDR2: PRHDT and FYEKMQ (reference sequence). This CDR3 is 14 amino acids long.

This clonotype has more than one count but fewer than ten. The chain employs TRBV7-9 and TRBJ1-1; D remains ambiguous. The germline V gene has CDR1 SEHNR and CDR2 FQNEAQ (reference sequence). The CDR3 extends over 13 amino acids. V was shortened by 2 bases and J by 7 bases, with 11 bases between the two germline ends. The CDR3 loop reads CASSLRGLGEAFF. CDR3 sequence (DNA): TGTGCCAGCAGCTTACGGGGATTGGGTGAAGCTTTCTTT. Looking up the rest from reference TRBV7-9 and TRBJ1-1 gives the full variable domain: DTGVSQNPRHKITKRGQNVTFRCDPISEHNRLYWYRQTLGQGPEFLTYFQNEAQLEKSRLLSDRFSAERPKGSFSTLEIQRTEQGDSAMYLCASSLRGLGEAFFGQGTRLTVV.

V is TRBV2 and J is TRBJ2-1, with 11 bases aligning to TRBD2. Germline CDR1 is SNHLY and CDR2 is FYNNEI. The CDR3 covers 18 residues. Losses at the gene ends were 4 bases for V and 4 bases for J; bases not matched to a gene: 12. The CDR3: CASSVSASGGPLYNEQFF. The DNA of the CDR3 is TGTGCCAGCAGTGTTTCGGCTAGCGGGGGGCCCCTATACAATGAGCAGTTCTTC.